The entry that follows covers one T cell receptor (beta chain) sequence. The data derive from a study of blood T cell repertoires in COVID-19. Overall study: Samples representing acute and convalescent COVID-19 were sourced from the United States, Italy and Spain. PBMCs, B-cell-depleted T cells, or T cells were the source of the cDNA or gDNA that made up the material.

CDR1 is MDHEN, CDR2 SYDVKM, per germline. The V end was cut by 7 bases, the J end by 7 bases, with 21 bases between. This CDR3 has 15 amino acids. How the authors handled the data: The authors estimated nucleated cell counts from reference gene primer amplification. Only in-frame clones appear in the TCRdb table, and some are missing; sequencing was by immunoSEQ multiplex PCR. The DNA gave D and trimming, while V, J and clone size come from that table. The sample lists 70,000 to 100,000 clones; around 89% were seen once. The sequence derives from a woman of 80 years or more with active or convalescent COVID-19. The sample was peripheral blood. The chain carries TRBV28 and TRBJ2-3; weak D call: TRBD2 (6 bases). The CDR3 region is CASTPGLSLVHTQYF. DNA for the CDR3: TGTGCCAGCACCCCGGGACTTTCCCTGGTGCATACGCAGTATTTT.